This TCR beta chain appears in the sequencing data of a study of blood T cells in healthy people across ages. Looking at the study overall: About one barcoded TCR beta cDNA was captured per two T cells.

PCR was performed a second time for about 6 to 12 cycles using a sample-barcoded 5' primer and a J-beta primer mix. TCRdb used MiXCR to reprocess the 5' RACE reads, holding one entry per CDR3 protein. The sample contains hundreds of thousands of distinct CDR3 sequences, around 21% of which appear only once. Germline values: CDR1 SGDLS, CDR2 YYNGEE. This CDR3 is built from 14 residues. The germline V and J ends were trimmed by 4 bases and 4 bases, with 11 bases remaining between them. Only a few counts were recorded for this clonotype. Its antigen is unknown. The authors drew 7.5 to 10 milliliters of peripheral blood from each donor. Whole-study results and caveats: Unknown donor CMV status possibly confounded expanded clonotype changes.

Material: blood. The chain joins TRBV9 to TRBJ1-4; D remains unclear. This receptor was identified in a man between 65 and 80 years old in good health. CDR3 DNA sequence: TGTGCCAGCAGCTTAGGACCGATTAATGAAAAACTGTTTTTT. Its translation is CASSLGPINEKLFF.